This TCR beta chain was profiled in a study of HIV-infected patients and healthy controls (dated by TCRdb to the mid-2010s). The study in broad terms: CD4 counts were modestly but significantly increased in about 85% of the 16 patients after three months of therapy, but they remained below normal ranges. No consistent shift in CD8 counts was seen during early therapy, whereas a slight rise was seen in the CD4:CD8 ratio. After a further year of therapy, viral load was undetectable in all patients, having already become undetectable in about 75% of the 16 patients by the second bleed. Patients exhibited no overall T-cell lymphocytopenia, and total CDR3 counts per chain were not significantly different from those of controls. The study asked whether deep sequencing of the TCR repertoire from small blood samples of HIV patients could detect immune perturbation and reconstitution.

This clonotype is considered medium-sized (0.01 to 0.1%). The antigen it recognizes is unknown. No much larger clone is present one base from it, and per-base qualities are unavailable. What the research found in general, with its limitations: HIV-infected repertoires had significantly higher mean Gini indices than controls, possibly reflecting oligoclonality. Donor HLA types were not determined in the study. During therapy, a significant decrease in frequency was seen for HIV-associated CDR3s, whereas no significant change was found for CMV-associated CDR3s, although most of them became more frequent. Mean usage differed significantly between HIV-infected patients and controls for eight alpha and eight beta V genes. A major limit on how widely the findings apply, in the view of the authors, was that only sixteen HIV-infected individuals were processed. Compared with untreated HIV+ repertoires, healthy control repertoires had roughly threefold more distinct CDR3s and higher Shannon diversity. Healthy controls shared more CDR3s between individuals than HIV+ patients, by Jaccard index and by count of highly shared sequences. The observed differences in diversity could not be explained by the slight differences in age and sex profiles between the study cohorts. Alpha-chain CDR3s from MAIT cells appeared at high frequency in healthy controls but were severely depleted in HIV+ repertoires. Only about three months of therapy was reflected in the treated samples, a period arguably too short to observe immune reconstitution given low adult thymic output. In size-matched repertoire data, the apparent post-therapy recovery of the Gini index in HIV-infected patients was not replicated. Alpha-beta chain pairing was not determined in the samples. Using whole blood restricted sequencing depth and prevented separating the dynamics of distinct T-cell subpopulations. Differing numbers of distinct sequences in patients and controls hindered comparison, and size-matching assigned excessive weight to rare events in the HIV-infected data.

The CDR3, cysteine through phenylalanine, is 15 amino acids long. Just CDR3 DNA is preserved here, 45 bases in frame from base 1. V is reduced by 5 bases and J by 10 bases, leaving a spacing of 21 bases between them. The germline V gene specifies SGHVS as CDR1 and FQNEAQ as CDR2. After antiretroviral therapy began, follow-up blood was collected from HIV-infected patients roughly three months, about 14 weeks, later. Since whole blood was used without any cell fractionation, the repertoire reflected all peripheral T cells in unsorted form. For RNA extraction, an approximately 2.3 ml sample of peripheral blood was drawn into Tempus tubes. Patients were deemed ineligible for enrollment if they had febrile or AIDS-related illness, tumors, hepatitis B or C coinfection, immunomodulatory therapy, recent vaccination or treatment interruptions. Residual genomic DNA was removed with the TURBO-DNase kit and globin mRNA was depleted with GLOBINclear.

Reverse transcription of around 490 ng RNA was performed with SuperScript III using primers directed against the alpha and beta constant regions. Alpha and beta chain libraries were generated separately via chain-specific third strand synthesis with multiplexing indices. To avoid primer bias, the protocol used one single primer pair to amplify every rearrangement within a chain, and the protocol also attached molecular barcodes to each cDNA molecule. The SP2 sequencing primer site and a random hexamer were carried on a 5' RACE adapter, to which purified cDNA was joined by T4 RNA Ligase 1. Second strand synthesis was primed from the SP2 site with Phusion polymerase, using slow temperature ramps to favor optimal annealing. Joined together, two random hexamer sequences that had both been added before amplification formed the 12-nucleotide barcode of each molecule. P5 and P7 adapter elements plus a second index were added in a short first PCR, which was followed by a roughly 24-cycle amplification PCR with P5s and P7 primers. The libraries went through 25 to 35 PCR cycles in total, were quantified on a Qubit, were sized on a Bioanalyzer, and were diluted to 3 to 4 nM. Normalized libraries were sequenced on an Illumina MiSeq with 2 x 250 paired-end kits. Reverse transcription reactions underwent purification over MinElute columns, with elution into around 9.4 ul Tris-Cl. The adapter ligations were run for roughly 25 hours at 16 degrees C, and AMPure XP beads at a 1:1 ratio were afterwards used to clean them. The published analysis was carried out like this. A modified Decombinator processed the demultiplexed FASTQ files and output V, J, insert and barcode information. Sequences sharing a barcode but differing from the dominant sequence were discarded as errors, and barcodes clustered at Levenshtein distance 3 were counted to estimate original cDNA molecules. The R packages ineq, vegan, igraph and RCytoscape were used for downstream analyses, with IMGT nomenclature and CDR3 definitions applied. To avoid skew from clonal expansion, each TCR was counted once, and V gene usage was computed over distinct sequences. Unique CDR3 amino acid sequences within a donor were connected in similarity networks whenever two sequences differed by a single Levenshtein edit. The authors compiled published HIV-specific CDR3s (approximately 86 alpha, fewer than 800 beta) and CMV-specific CDR3s (about 13 alpha, about 250 beta) and searched for them in the repertoires. Random subsampling to size-matched repertoires demonstrated that the decreased diversity in patients did not result from their lower sequence numbers. TCRdb cleaned the public reads at Q25 with fastp, built clones with MiXCR and kept in-frame beta chains. Each entry is one CDR3 protein sequence, shown with its most common DNA and genes. TCRdb's processing, not the authors', yielded these V and J calls. The sample data list roughly 9,300 distinct CDR3 sequences, and 6% of these were observed just once. Over 25% of the sample belongs to the ten largest clones.

The material sequenced was blood, taken during antiretroviral therapy. The receptor's source is an adult with HIV infection. The donor label of this sample is uncertain. The receptor chain draws on TRBV7-8 and TRBJ2-1; the D gene could be TRBD1 or TRBD2, each one agreeing over 5 bases. The base sequence is TGTGCCAGCAGCCCCAGAGGGCTAGGAGGACACGAGCAGTTCTTC. Translated, this is CASSPRGLGGHEQFF. Supplemented by the reference TRBV7-8 and TRBJ2-1 proteins around the CDR3, the complete variable domain is GAGVSQSPRYKVAKRGQDVALRCDPISGHVSLFWYQQALGQGPEFLTYFQNEAQLDKSGLPSDRFFAERPEGSVSTLKIQRTQQEDSAVYLCASSPRGLGGHEQFFGPGTRLTVL.